Described below is a single T cell receptor beta chain sequence and its context. Participants, 18 to 89 years old, spanned fewer than 30 US areas. Cohorts were assigned according to the clinical history that participants reported. Recovery among Cohort 3 donors was established by two negative PCRs, clearance, or symptom resolution. This record belongs to a study of blood T cell repertoires in COVID-19. Study information: The cDNA or gDNA used as material had been derived from T cells, B-cell-depleted T cells, or PBMCs.

Clones were read by immunoSEQ multiplex PCR, and TCRdb kept only the in-frame ones, dropping some. The sample holds about 320,000 clones; approximately 86% are singletons and the top ten take around 9.3%. CDR1 and CDR2 (germline): MDHEN, SYDVKM. Trimming removed 5 bases from V and 3 bases from J, with 16 bases in between. The CDR3 runs 15 residues. This sequence was found in a woman aged 18 to 35 who had recovered from COVID-19. The sequenced sample was PBMCs or T cells enriched from blood (not recorded which). V and J are TRBV28 and TRBJ2-5; D might be TRBD2 (5 bases). CDR3 in amino acids: CASSPRGSVKETQYF. CDR3 sequence (DNA): TGTGCCAGCAGTCCCCGGGGTAGTGTAAAAGAGACCCAGTACTTC.